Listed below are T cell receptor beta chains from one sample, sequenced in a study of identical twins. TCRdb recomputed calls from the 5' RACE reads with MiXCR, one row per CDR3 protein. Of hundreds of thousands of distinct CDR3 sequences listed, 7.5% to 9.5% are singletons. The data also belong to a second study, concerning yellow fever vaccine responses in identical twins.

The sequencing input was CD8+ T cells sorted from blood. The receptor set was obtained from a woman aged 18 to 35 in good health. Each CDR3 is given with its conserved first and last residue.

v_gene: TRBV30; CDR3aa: CAWSLLGGNEQFF
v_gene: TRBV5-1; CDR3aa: CASSGDRGGGADEKLFF
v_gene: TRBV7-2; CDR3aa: CASSLSQATEAFF
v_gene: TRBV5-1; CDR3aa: CASSLRSGSYEQYF
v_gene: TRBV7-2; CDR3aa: CASSWGDGYEQYF
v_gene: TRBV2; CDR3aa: CASSAPGPYEQYF
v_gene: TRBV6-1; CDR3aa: CASRSMTGLLEQYF
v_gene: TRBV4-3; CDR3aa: CASSQTSGSSYNEQFF
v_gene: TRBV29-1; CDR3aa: CSVLGSGELFF
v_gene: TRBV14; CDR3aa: CASSPSGTKYNEQFF
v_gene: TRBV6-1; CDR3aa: CASSPSGGLYNEQFF
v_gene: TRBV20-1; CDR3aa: CSAMESRDYEQYF
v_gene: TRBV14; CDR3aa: CASSQGSGGAGQFF
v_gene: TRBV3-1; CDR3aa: CASSAWTGGLNTEAFF
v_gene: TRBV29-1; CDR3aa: CSVGGADTEAFF
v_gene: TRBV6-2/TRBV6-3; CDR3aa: CASSYPSGRENEQFF
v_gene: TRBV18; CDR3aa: CASSPVLDNTGELFF
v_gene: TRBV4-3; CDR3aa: CASSQGRDGSYEQYF
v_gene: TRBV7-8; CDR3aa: CASSQGPRGEKLFF
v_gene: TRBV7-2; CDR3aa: CASSFGSGRFSTGELFF
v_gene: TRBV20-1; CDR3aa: CSASVVEGNGYTF
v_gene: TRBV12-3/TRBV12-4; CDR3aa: CASGTVGGRETQYF
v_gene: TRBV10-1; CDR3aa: CASSETTQLAGSDTQYF
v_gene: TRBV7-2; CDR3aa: CASSLNAGGPAGEQFF
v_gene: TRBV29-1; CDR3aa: CSVDREYNEQFF
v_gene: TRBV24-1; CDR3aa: CATSDSFETGELFF
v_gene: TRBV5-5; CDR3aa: CASSLEGQGADTQYF
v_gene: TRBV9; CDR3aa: CASSPGGFASLYEQYF
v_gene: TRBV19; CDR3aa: CASHQGGGTDTQYF